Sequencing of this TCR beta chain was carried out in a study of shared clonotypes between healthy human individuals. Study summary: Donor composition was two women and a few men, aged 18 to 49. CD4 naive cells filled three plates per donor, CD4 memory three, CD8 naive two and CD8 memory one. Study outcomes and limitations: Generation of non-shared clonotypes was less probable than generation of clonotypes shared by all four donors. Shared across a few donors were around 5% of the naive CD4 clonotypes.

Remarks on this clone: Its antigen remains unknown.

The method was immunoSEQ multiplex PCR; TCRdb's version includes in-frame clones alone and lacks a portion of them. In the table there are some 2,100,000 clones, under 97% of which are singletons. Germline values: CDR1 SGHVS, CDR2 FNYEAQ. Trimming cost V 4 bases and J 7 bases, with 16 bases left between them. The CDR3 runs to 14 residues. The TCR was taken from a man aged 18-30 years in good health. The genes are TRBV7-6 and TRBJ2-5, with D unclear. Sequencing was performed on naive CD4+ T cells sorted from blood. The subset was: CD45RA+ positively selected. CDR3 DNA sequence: TGTGCCAGCAGCTCCCCCAAGGTAAAAGGGACCCAGTACTTC. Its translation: CASSSPKVKGTQYF.